The subject of this entry is one T cell receptor (beta chain). The antigen is undetermined. The data were obtained in a study of cytomegalovirus exposure and HLA in healthy donors. At the level of the study: Of the donors genotyped, about 410 in all, 81% fell in the Caucasian-associated ancestry cluster. General study points: Rarity marked most TCR sequences, yet some public TCRs occurred in many donors.

The CDR3 is 13 residues long. The germline CDR1 and CDR2 sequences are MNHNY and SVGAGI (reference sequence). J gave up 11 bases and V 6 bases, and 7 bases lay outside the gene matches. Amplification used 60 Vbeta primers and 13 Jbeta primers. The method was immunoSEQ multiplex PCR; TCRdb's version includes in-frame clones alone and lacks a portion of them. There are about 190,000 clones in the sample; approximately 87% occur only once, and 1% to 1.5% lies in the top ten. The chain links TRBV6-6 to TRBJ2-1; TRBD2 aligns across 10 bases. Sequencing was carried out using PBMCs. This TCR was recovered from a man aged 30 to 45 in good health and CMV-seronegative. The CDR3 reads CASRRTSGLKQFF. CDR3 nucleotides: TGTGCCAGCAGACGGACTAGCGGTCTTAAGCAGTTCTTC.